This TCR beta chain was captured by sequencing in a study of T cell responses to AZD1222 COVID-19 vaccine (dated by TCRdb to the early 2020s). The study in broad terms: TCR sequencing was performed for 230 to 250 trial participants, of whom around 200 were given two doses of AZD1222 and roughly 25 were given two doses of MenACWY control vaccine. Trial participants were enrolled by age into 18-55, 56-69 and 70-plus year subgroups, with 148, 28 and 57 TCR-sequenced participants respectively.

Here is what the overall study found, with its caveats: Epitopes outside the regions mutated in the B.1.351 and B.1.1.7 variants were reportedly recognized by nearly half of the unique spike-specific TCRs. Participants were mostly white British, with more females than males. The authors suggested clonal diversity may have been underestimated. Because no day 14 peak-response samples were available, the repertoires could be characterized only after the peak T cell response. A significant rise in spike-specific TCR breadth and depth was observed after two AZD1222 doses relative to day 0 and relative to MenACWY recipients. The 56-69-year group was small, and its depth increase did not reach significance, likely because of low power. Conclusions about previously exposed vaccinees are limited because only six or seven AZD1222 recipients were SARS-CoV-2 seropositive at baseline. CD4 TCRs associated with the vaccine covered the entire spike protein, and the dominant responses were in regions 160-218 and 743-854.

The CDR3 regions of human TCRbeta chains were analyzed by immunosequencing. Per the authors' processing: Repertoire TCRs were checked for matches against a reference library of SARS-CoV-2-specific TCRs that had been generated using the MIRA antigen-specificity platform. Breadth meant the fraction of unique TCRs that were SARS-CoV-2-associated, whereas depth meant the fraction of total T cells that were SARS-CoV-2-associated. Using the MIRA data, each spike-specific TCR was mapped to the spike region that the TCR reacts to and placed in a CD4 or CD8 class. Log10-transformed breadth and depth values were compared by one-way ANOVA with Sidak's multiple comparisons tests. The source is immuneACCESS, and TCRdb retained only in-frame sequences with V and J called. Part of the clones is not carried over; for the studies checked, unresolved V genes explain less than half of this, and the remainder is unexplained. V, J and clone size are taken as reported in that table, and D and trimming were inferred from the DNA itself. The sample contains approximately 110,000 clones, 85% of them found a single time. 3.5% to 5.5% of the sample belongs to the ten largest clones.

The sample holds a few counts of this clone. Which antigen it targets is not known. No base quality information exists; no much larger clone differs at one position. The sample's time point, from its label and the paper: about 28 days (+/-7) after the second vaccine dose. Because spike-specific TCR depth and breadth did not differ between the two schedules, AZD1222 recipients who got a second dose at roughly 4 weeks were pooled with those who got a second dose at roughly 12 weeks. Vaccinee samples came from UK trials COV001 and COV002, including a single-blind randomized controlled phase 2/3 trial of AZD1222 (ChAdOx1 nCoV-19) in healthy adults. Trial participant PBMC samples were collected at day 0 and day 28 after the second dose for TCRbeta chain sequencing. There are 15 amino acids in the CDR3, from cysteine to phenylalanine inclusive. Only the CDR3 DNA stays, 45 bases, in frame from base 1. V is cut by 4 bases and J by 6 bases, and the space between the germline ends is 16 bases. From a lookup of the germline V gene, CDR1 and CDR2 are WSHSY and SAAADI.

The chain couples TRBV10-2 to TRBJ1-5; D gene: possibly TRBD1, on 5 matching bases. The TCR sequence derives from an adult who received the AZD1222 COVID-19 vaccine. Sample: peripheral blood, taken 28 days after the second AZD1222 dose. The CDR3 corresponds to CASSAWGPGGQPQHF. The sequenced DNA is TGCGCCAGCAGTGCGTGGGGCCCGGGTGGTCAGCCCCAGCATTTT.